These T cell receptor beta chains were read from a single sample in a study of T cell changes during pregnancy in multiple sclerosis. Sequencing used immunoSEQ multiplex PCR; TCRdb keeps in-frame clones, though not all of them. The sample has tens of thousands of clones; 85% to 90% are singletons. The sequenced sample was CD4+ T cells from peripheral blood mononuclear cells, obtained in the first trimester of pregnancy. These receptors originate from a female donor with multiple sclerosis, enrolled in a pregnancy study. Each CDR3 is given with its conserved first and last residue. D genes are given only for firm matches. Part of the rows lack a size; the others show once, few, many or a class for expanded clones.

D	size	J	V	CDR3	DNA
NA	NA	TRBJ2-4	TRBV5-4	CASSFVGRQAKNIQYF	TGTGCCAGCAGCTTTGTCGGGAGACAGGCCAAAAACATTCAGTACTTC
NA	NA	TRBJ1-2	TRBV2	CASSERQANYGYTF	TGTGCCAGCAGTGAAAGACAGGCAAACTATGGCTACACCTTC
NA	NA	TRBJ2-1	TRBV11-2	CASSREGYNEQFF	TGTGCCAGCAGCCGTGAGGGTTACAATGAGCAGTTCTTC
TRBD1	NA	TRBJ2-3	TRBV19	CASSIGDRKMYF	TGTGCCAGTAGTATTGGGGACAGGAAGATGTATTTT
NA	NA	TRBJ2-7	TRBV9	CASSVESQGQYEQYF	TGTGCCAGCAGCGTAGAGTCGCAGGGTCAATACGAGCAGTACTTC
NA	NA	TRBJ1-5	TRBV11-2	CASSVPGKRQPQHF	TGTGCCAGCAGCGTTCCAGGAAAGCGGCAGCCCCAGCATTTT
TRBD2	once	TRBJ2-1	TRBV11-3	CASSLDGLAGGEQFF	TGTGCCAGCAGCTTAGATGGCCTAGCGGGGGGTGAGCAGTTCTTC
TRBD1	NA	TRBJ1-1	TRBV19	CASSRWTGPNTEAFF	TGTGCCAGTAGTAGATGGACAGGGCCGAACACTGAAGCTTTCTTT
TRBD2	NA	TRBJ2-7	TRBV27	CASSSTSGRRYEQYF	TGTGCCAGCAGTTCGACTAGCGGGAGAAGGTACGAGCAGTACTTC
TRBD1	NA	TRBJ1-2	TRBV28	CASSLDRDYGYTF	TGTGCCAGCAGCTTAGACAGGGATTATGGCTACACCTTC
TRBD1	NA	TRBJ1-3	TRBV19	CASIRDRISGNTIYF	TGTGCCAGTATACGGGACAGAATCTCTGGAAACACCATATATTTT
TRBD1	NA	TRBJ1-4	TRBV28	CASSAGQGLEKLFF	TGTGCCAGCAGTGCGGGACAGGGGCTGGAAAAACTGTTTTTT
TRBD2	NA	TRBJ2-3	TRBV28	CASSSLAGEGTDTQYF	TGTGCCAGCAGTTCCTTAGCGGGAGAAGGGACAGATACGCAGTATTTT
TRBD2	NA	TRBJ2-4	TRBV28	CASSQVASGPFIGNIQYF	TGTGCCAGCAGCCAGGTGGCTAGCGGGCCCTTTATCGGAAACATTCAGTACTTC
NA	NA	TRBJ2-1	TRBV20-1	CSARQYNEQFF	TGCAGTGCTAGACAATACAATGAGCAGTTCTTC
TRBD1	NA	TRBJ2-6	TRBV25-1	CASSELTGGGGANVLTF	TGTGCCAGCAGTGAATTGACAGGGGGTGGTGGGGCCAACGTCCTGACTTTC
NA	NA	TRBJ2-7	TRBV11-2	CASSLTGPGPYEQYF	TGTGCCAGCAGTCTAACAGGTCCGGGTCCCTACGAGCAGTACTTC
TRBD1	NA	TRBJ1-6	TRBV2	CASSHGGGNNSPLHF	TGTGCCAGCAGTCACGGAGGGGGCAATAATTCACCCCTCCACTTT
TRBD1	NA	TRBJ2-2	TRBV6-1	CASSRGTGNTGELFF	TGTGCCAGCAGTAGAGGGACAGGGAACACCGGGGAGCTGTTTTTT
NA	once	TRBJ2-1	TRBV5-4	CATIHNPGTRSYNEQFF	TGTGCCACCATTCACAATCCCGGGACACGATCCTACAATGAGCAGTTCTTC
NA	NA	TRBJ1-2	TRBV28	CASNPPGTVYGYTF	TGTGCCAGCAACCCGCCCGGAACAGTCTATGGCTACACCTTC
TRBD1	NA	TRBJ2-3	TRBV6-1	CASILGGQGTDTQYF	TGTGCCAGCATCCTCGGGGGACAGGGCACAGATACGCAGTATTTT
TRBD1	NA	TRBJ1-2	TRBV5-1	CASSWDSTGDGYTF	TGCGCCAGCAGCTGGGACTCGACAGGGGATGGCTACACCTTC
TRBD1	once	TRBJ2-5	TRBV2	CASTAKTGDQETQYF	TGTGCCAGCACGGCCAAAACAGGGGACCAAGAGACCCAGTACTTC
NA	NA	TRBJ1-1	TRBV6-5	CASSLRPGGKAFF	TGTGCCAGCAGTTTACGGCCGGGAGGTAAAGCTTTCTTT
NA	NA	TRBJ1-1	TRBV18	CASSPSLQGLNTEAFF	TGTGCCAGCTCACCATCACTACAGGGCTTGAACACTGAAGCTTTCTTT
TRBD1	NA	TRBJ1-1	TRBV28	CASRTGLNTEAFF	TGTGCCAGCAGGACAGGGTTGAACACTGAAGCTTTCTTT
TRBD1	once	TRBJ1-5	TRBV10-1	CASSSGQGAKPQHF	TGCGCCAGCAGTTCGGGACAGGGGGCGAAGCCCCAGCATTTT
TRBD2	NA	TRBJ2-2	TRBV7-2	CASSLGTSKGGELFF	TGTGCCAGCAGCTTAGGGACTAGTAAGGGCGGGGAGCTGTTTTTT
NA	NA	TRBJ1-3	TRBV18	CASSQSSGNTIYF	TGTGCCAGCTCACAGAGCTCTGGAAACACCATATATTTT
TRBD2	once	TRBJ2-3	TRBV7-3	CASSRTSGGGTDTQYF	TGTGCCAGCAGCCGGACTAGCGGGGGGGGCACAGATACGCAGTATTTT
TRBD1	NA	TRBJ2-7	TRBV19	CASSSGQGYEQYF	TGTGCCAGTAGTTCAGGACAGGGCTACGAGCAGTACTTC
NA	NA	TRBJ1-2	TRBV7-9	CASSRTGKNDRDYGYTF	TGTGCCAGCAGCCGAACAGGGAAAAACGATCGGGACTATGGCTACACCTTC
TRBD2	NA	TRBJ2-3	TRBV28	CASSLTSGVGLSTDTQYF	TGTGCCAGCAGCCTTACTAGCGGAGTGGGTCTTAGCACAGATACGCAGTATTTT
TRBD1	NA	TRBJ2-2	TRBV4-3	CASSQEPAEGAVGELFF	TGCGCCAGCAGCCAAGAGCCCGCCGAGGGGGCGGTCGGGGAGCTGTTTTTT
NA	NA	TRBJ1-5	TRBV28	CASLNQGSNQPQHF	TGTGCCAGCTTAAACCAGGGCAGCAATCAGCCCCAGCATTTT
TRBD2	NA	TRBJ2-1	TRBV5-1	CASSFSGGGGPRGRNEQFF	TGCGCCAGCAGCTTTTCTGGGGGGGGAGGGCCTAGGGGACGAAATGAGCAGTTCTTC
TRBD2	NA	TRBJ2-3	TRBV11-1	CASSLRLAGGTTDTQYF	TGTGCCAGCAGCTTACGACTAGCGGGGGGGACCACAGATACGCAGTATTTT
NA	NA	TRBJ2-1	TRBV7-9	CASSLPRRLGNEQFF	TGTGCCAGCAGCTTACCTCGTCGACTAGGCAATGAGCAGTTCTTC
NA	NA	TRBJ1-2	TRBV27	CASSFGRGRYGYTF	TGTGCCAGCAGTTTTGGCAGGGGACGGTATGGCTACACCTTC
NA	NA	TRBJ2-5	TRBV7-8	CASSFEGETQYF	TGTGCCAGCAGCTTCGAGGGAGAGACCCAGTACTTC
NA	NA	TRBJ1-2	TRBV18	CASSAGGSDYGYTF	TGTGCCAGCTCAGCTGGGGGCAGTGACTATGGCTACACCTTC
TRBD2	NA	TRBJ2-3	TRBV18	CASSPDEAGRRTDTQYF	TGTGCCAGCTCACCAGATGAAGCCGGGAGGAGGACAGATACGCAGTATTTT
NA	NA	TRBJ1-2	TRBV4-3	CASSQLTGPSGYTF	TGCGCCAGCAGCCAACTAACAGGGCCGAGTGGCTACACCTTC
NA	NA	TRBJ2-3	TRBV12-1	CASSLSPRGTDTQYF	TGTGCCAGCAGCCTCTCCCCCCGGGGCACAGATACGCAGTATTTT
TRBD2	NA	TRBJ2-5	TRBV6-4	CASSDRGLAGGAQETQYF	TGTGCCAGCAGTGACAGAGGACTAGCGGGAGGGGCCCAAGAGACCCAGTACTTC
TRBD2	NA	TRBJ2-5	TRBV18	CASSPQSTSGGTFQETQYF	TGTGCCAGCTCACCACAGAGCACTAGCGGGGGGACCTTCCAAGAGACCCAGTACTTC
NA	NA	TRBJ2-1	TRBV4-1	CASSQDGLASRYNEQFF	TGCGCCAGCAGCCAAGACGGTCTAGCGTCGAGATACAATGAGCAGTTCTTC
NA	once	TRBJ2-5	TRBV5-5	CASSLDAGFQETQYF	TGTGCCAGCAGCTTGGACGCAGGCTTCCAAGAGACCCAGTACTTC
TRBD1	NA	TRBJ1-4	TRBV28	CASSKTGGGEKLFF	TGTGCCAGCAGTAAGACAGGGGGAGGTGAAAAACTGTTTTTT
NA	once	TRBJ1-6	TRBV7-2	CASSLGGGFISPPLHF	TGTGCCAGCAGCTTAGGTGGAGGGTTCATTAGTCCACCCCTCCACTTT
NA	NA	TRBJ1-1	TRBV19	CASTPERGGTEAFF	TGTGCCAGTACTCCCGAGAGGGGGGGCACTGAAGCTTTCTTT